This TCR beta chain emerged from a study of cytotoxic CD8 clonotypes in ibrutinib-treated CLL. Study at large: Partial responses numbered some 24 and complete responses 2; after a median around 70 months, roughly 15 stayed remitted and approximately twelve progressed.

Study-wide results and limits: Having risen at ibrutinib response, clonality had fallen back toward baseline by progression.

TCRdb's table, derived via immunoSEQ multiplex PCR, lists solely in-frame clones and lacks some. The sample has around 250,000 clones, around three quarters seen once. The CDR3 spans 18 residues. V trimming: 3 bases; J trimming: 3 bases; junction bases outside the gene matches: 11. Germline values: CDR1 MDHEN, CDR2 SYDVKM. This clone has only a few counts. Antigen: not known. The sample here was PBMCs, taken after 24 months of ibrutinib treatment. The source of this sequence is a human donor with chronic lymphocytic leukemia. The chain is built from TRBV28 and TRBJ2-1; TRBD1 agrees at 10 bases. Here the CDR3 reads CASSFLRTGGIIYNEQFF. The DNA for the CDR3 is TGTGCCAGCAGTTTCCTTCGGACAGGGGGAATCATCTACAATGAGCAGTTCTTC.